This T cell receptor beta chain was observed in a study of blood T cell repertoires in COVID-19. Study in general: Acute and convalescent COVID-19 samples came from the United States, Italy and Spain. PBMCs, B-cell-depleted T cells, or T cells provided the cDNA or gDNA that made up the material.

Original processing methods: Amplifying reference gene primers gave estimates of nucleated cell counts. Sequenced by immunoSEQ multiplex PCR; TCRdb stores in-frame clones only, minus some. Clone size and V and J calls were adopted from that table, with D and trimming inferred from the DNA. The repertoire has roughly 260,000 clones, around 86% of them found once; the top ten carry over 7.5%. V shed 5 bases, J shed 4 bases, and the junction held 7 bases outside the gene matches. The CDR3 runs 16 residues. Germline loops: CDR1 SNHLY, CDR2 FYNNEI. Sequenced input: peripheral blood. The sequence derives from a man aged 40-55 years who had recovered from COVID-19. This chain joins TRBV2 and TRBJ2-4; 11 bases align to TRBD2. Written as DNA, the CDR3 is TGTGCCAGCAGTCAACTAGCGGGGGCACTAAAAAACATTCAGTACTTC. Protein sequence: CASSQLAGALKNIQYF.